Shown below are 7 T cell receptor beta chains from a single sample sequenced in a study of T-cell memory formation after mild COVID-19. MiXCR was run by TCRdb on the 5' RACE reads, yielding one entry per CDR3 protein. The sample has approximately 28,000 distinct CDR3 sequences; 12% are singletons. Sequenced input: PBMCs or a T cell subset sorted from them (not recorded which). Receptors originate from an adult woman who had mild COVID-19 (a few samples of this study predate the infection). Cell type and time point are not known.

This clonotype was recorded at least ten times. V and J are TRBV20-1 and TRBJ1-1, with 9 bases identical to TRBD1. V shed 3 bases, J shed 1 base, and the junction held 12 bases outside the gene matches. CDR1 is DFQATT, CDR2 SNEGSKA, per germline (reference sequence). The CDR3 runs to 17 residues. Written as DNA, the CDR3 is TGCAGTGCTAGTGCAACAGGGGGCCGTGGTAGGAACACTGAAGCTTTCTTT. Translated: CSASATGGRGRNTEAFF.

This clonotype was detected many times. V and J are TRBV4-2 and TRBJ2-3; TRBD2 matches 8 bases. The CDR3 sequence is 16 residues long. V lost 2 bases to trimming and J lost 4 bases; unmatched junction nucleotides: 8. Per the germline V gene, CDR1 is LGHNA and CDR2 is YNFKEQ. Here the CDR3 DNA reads TGTGCCAGCAGCCAAAGGACGGGGGGGCCTTCAGATACGCAGTATTTT. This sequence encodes CASSQRTGGPSDTQYF.

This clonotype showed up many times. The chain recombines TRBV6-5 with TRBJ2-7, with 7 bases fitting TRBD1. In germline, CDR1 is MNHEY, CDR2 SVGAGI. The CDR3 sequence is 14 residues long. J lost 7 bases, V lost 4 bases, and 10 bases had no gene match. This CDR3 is CASSLWTGSGEQYF. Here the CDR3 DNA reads TGTGCCAGCAGTTTGTGGACAGGCTCGGGAGAGCAGTACTTC.

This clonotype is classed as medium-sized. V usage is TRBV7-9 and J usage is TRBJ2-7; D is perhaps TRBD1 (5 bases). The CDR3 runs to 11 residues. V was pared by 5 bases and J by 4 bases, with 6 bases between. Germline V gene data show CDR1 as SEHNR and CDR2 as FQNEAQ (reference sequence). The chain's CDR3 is CASSPGYEQYF. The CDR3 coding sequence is TGTGCCAGCAGCCCAGGGTACGAGCAGTACTTC.

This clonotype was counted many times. The CDR3 sequence is CASSLGTRTEAFF. In DNA, the CDR3 is TGTGCCAGCAGCTTGGGGACCAGGACTGAAGCTTTCTTT. This chain connects TRBV5-5 to TRBJ1-1; unclear D gene. Germline V gene lookup returns CDR1 SGHKS and CDR2 YYEKEE (reference sequence). V lost 0 bases and J 5 bases, leaving 8 bases between the germline ends. This CDR3 is 13 amino acids long.

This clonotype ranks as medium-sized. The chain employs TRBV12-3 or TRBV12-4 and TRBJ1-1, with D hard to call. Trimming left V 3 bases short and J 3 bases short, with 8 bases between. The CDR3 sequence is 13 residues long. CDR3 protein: CASSFGEDTEAFF. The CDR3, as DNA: TGTGCCAGCAGTTTCGGAGAGGACACTGAAGCTTTCTTT.

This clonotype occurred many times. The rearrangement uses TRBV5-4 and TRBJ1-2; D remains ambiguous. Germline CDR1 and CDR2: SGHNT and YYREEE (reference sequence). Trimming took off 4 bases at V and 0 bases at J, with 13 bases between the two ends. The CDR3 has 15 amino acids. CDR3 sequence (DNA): TGTGCCAGCAGCCCGGGAGGCCGCCCTAACTATGGCTACACCTTC. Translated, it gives CASSPGGRPNYGYTF.